What follows describes a single T cell receptor beta chain. This may come from a read error, since a much larger clone is one base off. Patients picked for sequencing had shown CD8+CD57+ cell expansion detected by flow cytometry. The sample originates from a study of CD8+CD57+ T cells in acquired aplastic anemia. Study-wide context: Across the sorted CD4+ and CD8+ cells, DNA amounts averaged about 3.1 ug.

Genomic DNA, serving as template, underwent TCR beta VDJ and CDR3 profiling. MiXCR, applied by TCRdb to the reads, yields one record per CDR3 protein. The sample contains fewer than 85,000 distinct CDR3 sequences, 70% of which appear only once. V lost 0 bases and J lost 2, with 5 bases in between. In germline, CDR1 is SGHTS, CDR2 YDEGEE. CDR3 length equals 13 residues. This sequence joins TRBV5-8 and TRBJ1-1; the D is unclear. Sequenced material: sorted CD4+, CD8+, or CD8+CD57+ T cells (not recorded which) from PBMCs. The sequence came from a human donor with aplastic anemia. The CDR3 here is CASSLVLNTEAFF. In DNA, the CDR3 is TGTGCCAGCAGCTTGGTACTAAACACTGAAGCTTTCTTT.